This T cell receptor beta chain was captured by sequencing in a study of cytomegalovirus exposure and HLA in healthy donors. Worth noting for this clone: The antigen is unknown.

Whole-study findings and limits: Common viral pathogens seemed to be connected with several of the most significant clusters, according to a later analysis.

Researchers ran the PCR with 60 Vbeta and 13 Jbeta primers. Repertoires were generated with immunoSEQ multiplex PCR, while TCRdb's copy carries only in-frame clones and drops some. The profile shows just over 200,000 clones, around 83% of them singletons. The V end was cut by 2 bases, the J end by 2 bases, with 15 bases between. From germline, CDR1 is LGHNA and CDR2 YNFKEQ. The CDR3 sequence is 16 residues long. This clonotype was sampled from a woman in her 40s in good health and CMV-seronegative. Sequences were obtained from PBMCs. The rearrangement uses TRBV4-2 and TRBJ1-2, with D perhaps TRBD1 (6 bases). CDR3 sequence (DNA): TGTGCCAGCAGCCAAATCGAAGAGGACAGAAACTATGGCTACACCTTC. Translation gives CASSQIEEDRNYGYTF.